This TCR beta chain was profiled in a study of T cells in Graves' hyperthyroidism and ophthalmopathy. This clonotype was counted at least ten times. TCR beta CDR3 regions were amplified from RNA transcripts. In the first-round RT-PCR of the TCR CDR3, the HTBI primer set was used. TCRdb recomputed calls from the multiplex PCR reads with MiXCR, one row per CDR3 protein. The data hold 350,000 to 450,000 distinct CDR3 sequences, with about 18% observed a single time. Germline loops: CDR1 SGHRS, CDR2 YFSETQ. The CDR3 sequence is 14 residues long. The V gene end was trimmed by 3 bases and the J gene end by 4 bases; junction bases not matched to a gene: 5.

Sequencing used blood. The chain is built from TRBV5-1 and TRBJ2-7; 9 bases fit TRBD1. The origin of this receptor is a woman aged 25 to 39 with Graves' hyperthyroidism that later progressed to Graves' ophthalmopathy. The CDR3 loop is CASSWDRAQYEQYF. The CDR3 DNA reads TGCGCCAGCAGCTGGGACAGGGCACAGTACGAGCAGTACTTC.